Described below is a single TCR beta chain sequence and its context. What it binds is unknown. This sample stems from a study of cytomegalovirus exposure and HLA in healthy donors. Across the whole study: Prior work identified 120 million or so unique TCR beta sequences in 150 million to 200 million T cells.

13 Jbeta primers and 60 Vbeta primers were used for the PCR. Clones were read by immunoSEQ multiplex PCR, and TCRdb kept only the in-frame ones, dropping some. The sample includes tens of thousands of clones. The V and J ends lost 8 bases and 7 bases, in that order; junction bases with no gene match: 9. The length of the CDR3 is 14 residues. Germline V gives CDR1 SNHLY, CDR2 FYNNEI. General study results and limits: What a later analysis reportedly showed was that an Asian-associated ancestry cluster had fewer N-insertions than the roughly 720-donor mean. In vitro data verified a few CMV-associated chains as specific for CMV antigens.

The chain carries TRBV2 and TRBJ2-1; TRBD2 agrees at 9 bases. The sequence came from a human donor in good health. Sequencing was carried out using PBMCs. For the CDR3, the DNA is TGTGCCAGCTTATTTGCGGGGGGGTCAAATGAGCAGTTCTTC. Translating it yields CASLFAGGSNEQFF.